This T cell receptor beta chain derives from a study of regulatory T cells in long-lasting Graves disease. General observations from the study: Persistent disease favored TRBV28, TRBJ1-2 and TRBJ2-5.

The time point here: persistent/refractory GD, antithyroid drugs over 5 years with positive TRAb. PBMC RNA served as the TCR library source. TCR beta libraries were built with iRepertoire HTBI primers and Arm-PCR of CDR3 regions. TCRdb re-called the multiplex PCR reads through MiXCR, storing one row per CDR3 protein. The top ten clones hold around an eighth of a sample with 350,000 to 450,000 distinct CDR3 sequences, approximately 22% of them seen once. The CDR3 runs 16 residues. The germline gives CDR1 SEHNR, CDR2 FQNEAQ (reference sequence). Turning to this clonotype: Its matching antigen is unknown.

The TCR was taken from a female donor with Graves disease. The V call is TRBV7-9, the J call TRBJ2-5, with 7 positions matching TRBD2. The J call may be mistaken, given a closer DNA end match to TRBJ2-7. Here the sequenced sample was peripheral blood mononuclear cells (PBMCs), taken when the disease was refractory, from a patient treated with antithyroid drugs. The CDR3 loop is CASSSTRGFPTYEQYF. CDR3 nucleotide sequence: TGTGCCAGCAGCTCCACGCGGGGGTTCCCTACCTACGAGCAGTACTTC.